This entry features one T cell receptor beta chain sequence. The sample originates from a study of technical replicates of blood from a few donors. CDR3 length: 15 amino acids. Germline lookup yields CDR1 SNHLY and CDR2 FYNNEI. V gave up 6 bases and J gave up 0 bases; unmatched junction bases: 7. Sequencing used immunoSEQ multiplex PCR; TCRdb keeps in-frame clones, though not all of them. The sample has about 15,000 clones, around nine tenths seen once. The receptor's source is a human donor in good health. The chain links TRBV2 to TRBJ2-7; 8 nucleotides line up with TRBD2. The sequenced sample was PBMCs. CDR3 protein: CASRESGSPSYEQYF. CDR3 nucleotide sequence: TGTGCCAGCAGGGAAAGCGGGAGCCCCTCCTACGAGCAGTACTTC.